The entry below gives a single T cell receptor beta chain sequence along with its context. What it binds is not known. Germline V lookup: CDR1 MNHEY, CDR2 SVGAGI. The CDR3 has 14 residues. V shed 4 bases, J shed 2 bases, and the junction held 5 bases outside the gene matches. The data stem from a study of response to subunit inactivated influenza vaccine. Study results and caveats: Authors proposed each seasonal influenza vaccination draws in few new T cells.

TCRdb itself ran the RT-PCR reads through MiXCR, one entry per CDR3 protein. The sample has some 800,000 distinct CDR3 sequences, around 20% seen once. This receptor was obtained from a man between 45 and 60 years old who received an inactivated influenza vaccine. The sample was PBMCs from blood, taken about 5 days after vaccination. This rearrangement joins TRBV6-5 to TRBJ2-7, with 7 bases lining up with TRBD1. CDR3 DNA sequence: TGTGCCAGCAGTTCAAGGGGGCCGCCCTACGAGCAGTACTTC. This sequence encodes CASSSRGPPYEQYF.